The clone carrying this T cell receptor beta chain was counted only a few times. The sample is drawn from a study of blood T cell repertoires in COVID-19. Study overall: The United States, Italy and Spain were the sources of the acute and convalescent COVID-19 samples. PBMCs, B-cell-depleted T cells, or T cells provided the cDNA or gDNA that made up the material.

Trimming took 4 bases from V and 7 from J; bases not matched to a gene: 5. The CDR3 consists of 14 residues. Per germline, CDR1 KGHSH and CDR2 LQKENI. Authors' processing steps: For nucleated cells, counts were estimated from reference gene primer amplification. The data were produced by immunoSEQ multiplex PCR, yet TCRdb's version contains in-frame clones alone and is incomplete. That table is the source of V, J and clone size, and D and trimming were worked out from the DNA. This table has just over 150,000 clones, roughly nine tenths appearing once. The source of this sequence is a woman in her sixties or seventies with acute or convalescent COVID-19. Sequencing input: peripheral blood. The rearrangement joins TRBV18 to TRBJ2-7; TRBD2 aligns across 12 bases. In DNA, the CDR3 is TGTGCCAGCTCACGACTAGCGGGGGCTACGGAGCAGTACTTC. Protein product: CASSRLAGATEQYF.